This T cell receptor (beta chain) was recorded in a study of CD8 T cells in ankylosing spondylitis. Trimming at V came to 2 bases and at J to 4 bases, leaving 14 bases not matched to a gene. The CDR3 consists of 19 residues. The germline gives CDR1 SGHRS, CDR2 YFSETQ. This clonotype was observed a few times. The antigen is not known. TCRdb fed the 5' RACE reads into MiXCR, producing one record per CDR3 protein. The sample contains 200,000 or so distinct CDR3 sequences, 10% to 15% of which appear only once. Study results and limitations: A subset of motif variants has previously been described in the synovial fluid and blood of reactive arthritis. Clones linked with disease were CD8+ and fairly uncommon in the peripheral blood.

The sequenced sample consisted of blood, either unsorted or a sorted T cell fraction (not recorded which). The V gene is TRBV5-1, the J gene TRBJ2-1, with TRBD2 identical over 11 bases. The origin of this receptor is a female donor with ankylosing spondylitis or in good health (not recorded which). The DNA for the CDR3 is TGCGCCAGCAGCTTAAGATCCGGGACTAGCGGCACAGGGTACAATGAGCAGTTCTTC. Its translation is CASSLRSGTSGTGYNEQFF.